The following is a T cell receptor (beta chain) sequence with its context. This clone was recorded once. There is no known antigen for this receptor. Base quality data are lacking; no much larger clone is found one base away. The data were obtained in a study of neoadjuvant nivolumab and ipilimumab in lung cancer (dated by TCRdb to about 2020). A note on the overall study: In the NEOSTAR trial, nivolumab was administered intravenously at 3 mg/kg on days 1, 15 and 29, and the combination arm also received ipilimumab 1 mg/kg on day 1 only. The primary endpoint of the trial was the rate of major pathologic response (MPR) in the intention-to-treat population of each study arm. In the trial, about 44 patients with operable NSCLC were treated, of whom around 23 were randomized to nivolumab monotherapy and about 20 to nivolumab plus ipilimumab. TCR repertoires in pretherapy (baseline) peripheral blood were compared with TCR repertoires in tumors resected at surgery after neoadjuvant immune checkpoint blockade. Seven patients had matched pretherapy and resected tumor pairs analyzed, with four treated with nivolumab and three with nivolumab plus ipilimumab.

The library was prepared using the immunoSEQ multiplex PCR assay. In the original analysis: Repertoires were summarized in terms of richness and clonality, and significantly expanded and contracted clones between pre- and post-therapy samples were identified. Here the immuneACCESS table is served through TCRdb, limited to in-frame sequences with V and J called. Missing clones are a known gap in these copies; in checked studies unresolved V genes cover under half, and the rest lacks a known reason. V and J calls and clone size are given by that table; D and trimming were obtained from the DNA. For this sample the table gives more than 10,000 clones, of which 90% to 96% were detected only once. Roughly 2.5% of the sample comes from the top ten. Points the paper makes about the study in general: There was no significant correlation between TCR clonality and pathologic tumor regression, and just a single major-pathologic-response sample was available for the clonality-regression analysis. TCR richness in pretherapy blood showed a positive correlation with richness in tumors resected after neoadjuvant therapy (Spearman R of about 0.83). Greater TCR richness and clonality were observed in resected tumors than in tumor-adjacent uninvolved lung, and increases were observed in more dual-therapy-treated tumors. From pretherapy to surgery, tumor T-cell richness and clonality increased in three of three dual-therapy tumors but in only two of four nivolumab-treated tumors. TCR sequencing was performed in a small number of samples.

This specimen's time point label, per the study, means: at surgical resection after neoadjuvant nivolumab +/- ipilimumab. The samples were taken from NEOSTAR, a phase 2 randomized trial in operable NSCLC that tested neoadjuvant nivolumab or nivolumab plus ipilimumab, followed by surgery. Deletion took 0 bases off V and 2 bases off J, with a span of 8 bases between the germline ends. Counted from cysteine to phenylalanine, this CDR3 has 14 amino acids. Here the CDR3 DNA is all that survives: 42 bases in frame from base 1. The germline V gene supplies CDR1 MNHEY and CDR2 SVGAGI. The chain joins TRBV6-5 to TRBJ2-7, and perhaps TRBD2 as D gene, on 5 matching bases. The source is an adult with non-small cell lung cancer. Here the sequenced sample was peripheral blood, taken after neoadjuvant nivolumab, alone or with ipilimumab, at or shortly before surgery. The CDR3 in this case is CASSYSKLAYEQYF. In nucleotides, the sequence is TGTGCCAGCAGTTACTCGAAACTAGCCTACGAGCAGTACTTC.